Detailed here is one T cell receptor (beta chain). Its cognate antigen is unknown. In germline, CDR1 is SQVTM, CDR2 ANQGSEA. The CDR3 has 12 residues. Trimming shortened V by 4 bases and J by 6 bases, and 10 bases separated the two germline ends. This record belongs to a study of CD8+CD57+ T cells in acquired aplastic anemia. General study points: Statistical testing detected no significant gap in CD8+ Simpson's diversity between patients and controls. Shared by patients and controls, approximately 28 CD8+ CDR3s were abundant in patients.

For CDR3 and TCR beta VDJ profiling, genomic DNA was the template used. Using its own MiXCR run on the reads, TCRdb lists one record per CDR3 protein. This table holds 200,000 or so distinct CDR3 sequences, 64% found once. The chain combines TRBV29-1 with TRBJ2-1, with D possibly TRBD1 on 6 matching bases. What was sequenced was sorted CD4+, CD8+, or CD8+CD57+ T cells (not recorded which) from PBMCs. This clonotype was obtained from a human donor with severe aplastic anemia or a healthy control (not recorded which). The CDR3 reads CSVGGRGNEQFF. Here the CDR3 DNA reads TGCAGCGTTGGGGGCAGGGGCAATGAGCAGTTCTTC.